Presented here are 20 T cell receptor beta chains from one specimen sequenced in a study of OX40 agonist ivuxolimab in advanced cancers. Assay used: immunoSEQ multiplex PCR; TCRdb lists only in-frame clones, some missing. The top ten hold roughly 0.66% of the sample, which has roughly 80,000 clones, approximately 85% seen once. The sample was CD4+ or CD8+ T cells sorted from blood, taken in a trial of the OX40 agonist ivuxolimab. Receptors originate from an adult with an advanced solid tumor such as melanoma, head and neck, liver or kidney cancer.

The J gene is TRBJ1-1, the V gene TRBV29-1, with unresolved D. Germline values: CDR1 SQVTM, CDR2 ANQGSEA. Between the trimmed V and J ends, which lost 6 bases and 7 bases, there was a span of 12 bases. This CDR3 comprises 11 residues. As DNA, the CDR3 is TGCAGCGTCAGTATCTCGAGTGAAGCTTTCTTT. Its translation is CSVSISSEAFF. The full variable domain, with the rest looked up from reference TRBV29-1 and TRBJ1-1, is SAVISQKPSRDICQRGTSLTIQCQVDSQVTMMFWYRQQPGQSLTLIATANQGSEATYESGFVIDKFPISRPNLTFSTLTVSNMSPEDSSIYLCSVSISSEAFFGQGTRLTVV.

CDR3 sequence: CASSPIQEGGTEAFF. CDR3 sequence (DNA): TGTGCCAGCTCACCAATCCAGGAGGGAGGCACTGAAGCTTTCTTT. The J gene is TRBJ1-1, the V gene TRBV18; D unresolved. The V gene's germline CDR1 is KGHSH and CDR2 LQKENI. The CDR3 has 15 residues. The germline V and J ends were trimmed by 2 bases and 4 bases, with 14 bases remaining between them. Supplemented by reference TRBV18 and TRBJ1-1, the full variable domain reads NAGVMQNPRHLVRRRGQEARLRCSPMKGHSHVYWYRQLPEEGLKFMVYLQKENIIDESGMPKERFSAEFPKEGPSILRIQQVVRGDSAAYFCASSPIQEGGTEAFFGQGTRLTVV.

The chain links TRBV19 to TRBJ2-1, with TRBD2 matching over 12 bases. The CDR3 contains 16 residues. Germline trimming cut 6 bases from V and 7 bases from J; bases unmatched to any gene: 10. From germline, CDR1 is LNHDA and CDR2 SQIVND (reference sequence). The CDR3, as DNA: TGTGCCAGTAGGTTACTAGCGGGGGGCCGTAGGAATGAGCAGTTCTTC. Residues: CASRLLAGGRRNEQFF.

The chain has TRBV30 and TRBJ2-7; 7 nucleotides agree with TRBD1. Germline V gene lookup returns CDR1 GTSNPN and CDR2 SVGIG (reference sequence). With 1 base clipped from V and 4 bases from J, the junction kept 4 bases outside the gene matches. The CDR3 loop spans 13 amino acids. CDR3 residues: CAWSDPGQYEQYF. The CDR3 DNA reads TGTGCCTGGAGTGACCCGGGACAGTACGAGCAGTACTTC.

The chain links TRBV11-1 to TRBJ2-5, with 10 nucleotides matching TRBD2. CDR1 is SGHAT and CDR2 is FQDESV in the germline V gene (reference sequence). The CDR3 loop spans 16 amino acids. V shed 5 bases and J 9 bases; nucleotides not matched to a gene: 15. The chain's CDR3 is CASSMGTSARSAAQYF. The CDR3 bases are TGTGCCAGCAGCATGGGGACTAGCGCGAGATCCGCGGCCCAGTACTTC.

The chain recombines TRBV19 with TRBJ1-5; D call uncertain. Germline CDR1 is LNHDA and CDR2 is SQIVND (reference sequence). With 3 bases removed from V and 6 bases from J, the gap between germline ends came to 6 bases. The CDR3 is 12 residues long. CDR3 nucleotides: TGTGCCAGTAGTATGCTCGGTCAGCCCCAGCATTTT. Protein product: CASSMLGQPQHF.

The rearrangement uses TRBV5-6 and TRBJ2-7; D remains ambiguous. V was trimmed by 7 bases and J by 4 bases, leaving 9 bases between them. This CDR3 contains 11 residues. CDR1 is SGHDT, CDR2 YYEEEE, per germline. CDR3 nucleotide sequence: TGTGCCAGCTGGCCGAGGTACGAGCAGTACTTC. Protein product: CASWPRYEQYF.

The chain has TRBV30 and TRBJ2-7; D may be TRBD2 (6 bases). This CDR3 spans 13 amino acids. V was cut by 1 base and J by 4 bases, with 11 bases left in between. Germline assignment: CDR1 GTSNPN and CDR2 SVGIG (reference sequence). This chain's CDR3 is CAWSGRGLYEQYF. For the CDR3, the DNA is TGTGCCTGGAGTGGGAGGGGTTTATACGAGCAGTACTTC. The variable domain in full, completed from reference TRBV30 and TRBJ2-7, reads SQTIHQWPATLVQPVGSPLSLECTVEGTSNPNLYWYRQAAGRGLQLLFYSVGIGQISSEVPQNLSASRPQDRQFILSSKKLLLSDSGFYLCAWSGRGLYEQYFGPGTRLTVT.

The rearrangement links TRBV27 to TRBJ2-3; 7 positions match TRBD1. Germline CDR1 and CDR2: MNHEY and SMNVEV (reference sequence). The length of the CDR3 is 16 residues. Germline trimming cut 4 bases from V and 2 bases from J; bases unmatched to any gene: 9. CDR3 in DNA: TGTGCCAGCAGTTGGTTAGACAGGGTTAACACAGATACGCAGTATTTT. Protein sequence: CASSWLDRVNTDTQYF.

The V gene is TRBV5-1, the J gene TRBJ1-3; 11 bases match TRBD1. The CDR3 loop spans 16 amino acids. Germline lookup yields CDR1 SGHRS and CDR2 YFSETQ. V trimming: 4 bases; J trimming: 3 bases; junction bases outside the gene matches: 6. CDR3 residues: CASSPGQGAYGNTIYF. CDR3 DNA sequence: TGCGCCAGCAGCCCAGGACAGGGGGCATATGGAAACACCATATATTTT.

The count of this clone is one. The genes are TRBV18 and TRBJ2-6; D gene uncertain. This CDR3 comprises 15 residues. Germline V gives CDR1 KGHSH, CDR2 LQKENI. Trimming cost V 3 bases and J 0 bases, with 6 bases left between them. In DNA, the CDR3 is TGTGCCAGCTCACCGGAGAACTCTGGGGCCAACGTCCTGACTTTC. The encoded protein is CASSPENSGANVLTF.

In this sample, this clone turned up once. V usage is TRBV5-8 and J usage is TRBJ2-3; D is uncertain. The CDR3 sequence is 12 residues long. Deletions cut 1 base from V and 5 bases from J, with 5 bases between. Germline CDR1 and CDR2: SGHTS and YDEGEE. The chain's CDR3 is CASSLSLDTQYF. The CDR3 nucleotides are TGTGCCAGCAGCTTGAGTCTAGATACGCAGTATTTT.

The chain recombines TRBV4-1 with TRBJ1-4; weak D call: TRBD1 (5 bases). Per the germline V gene, CDR1 is MGHRA and CDR2 is YSYEKL. The germline V and J ends were trimmed by 4 bases and 4 bases, with 13 bases remaining between them. This CDR3 is built from 15 residues. The CDR3 sequence: CASSPQGRVNEKLFF. DNA for the CDR3: TGCGCCAGCAGCCCCCAGGGCAGGGTTAATGAAAAACTGTTTTTT.

The chain links TRBV4-3 to TRBJ2-2; D gene uncertain. The germline CDR1 and CDR2 sequences are LGHNA and YSLEER. CDR3 length equals 17 residues. The V end lost 2 bases, the J end lost 1 base, and 14 bases lay between the germline ends. The CDR3 here is CASSQSLSGQNTGELFF. The CDR3 DNA reads TGCGCCAGCAGCCAATCACTCAGTGGCCAGAACACCGGGGAGCTGTTTTTT.

The chain uses TRBV4-1 and TRBJ1-4; D gene unclear. The CDR3 is made up of 17 amino acids. Germline V gene lookup returns CDR1 MGHRA and CDR2 YSYEKL. V gave up 3 bases and J gave up 0 bases, with 14 bases separating them. The CDR3 is CASSHPAPRATNEKLFF. CDR3 coding DNA: TGCGCCAGCAGCCACCCGGCACCTAGGGCAACTAATGAAAAACTGTTTTTT.

This chain links TRBV30 with TRBJ1-4; 8 bases agree with TRBD1. Losses at the gene ends were 0 bases for V and 10 bases for J; bases not matched to a gene: 7. The CDR3 length is 14 residues. The germline V gene encodes CDR1 GTSNPN and CDR2 SVGIG (reference sequence). The chain's CDR3 is CAWSVLTGDVKLFF. CDR3 nucleotide sequence: TGTGCCTGGAGTGTACTGACAGGGGATGTAAAACTGTTTTTT. The variable domain in full, with the rest retrieved from reference TRBV30 and TRBJ1-4, is SQTIHQWPATLVQPVGSPLSLECTVEGTSNPNLYWYRQAAGRGLQLLFYSVGIGQISSEVPQNLSASRPQDRQFILSSKKLLLSDSGFYLCAWSVLTGDVKLFFGSGTQLSVL.

This clone was detected many times. Distinct nucleotide sequences in the sample also encode this CDR3. This rearrangement joins TRBV18 to TRBJ2-7, with a tentative D call TRBD1 (6 bases). This CDR3 is built from 15 residues. The germline CDR1 and CDR2 sequences are KGHSH and LQKENI. Trimming cost V 0 bases and J 2 bases, with 11 bases left between them. CDR3 DNA sequence: TGTGCCAGCTCACCACCGGCAGGGGCGGCCTACGAGCAGTACTTC. Translation: CASSPPAGAAYEQYF. Together with reference TRBV18 and TRBJ2-7, the CDR3 gives the full variable domain: NAGVMQNPRHLVRRRGQEARLRCSPMKGHSHVYWYRQLPEEGLKFMVYLQKENIIDESGMPKERFSAEFPKEGPSILRIQQVVRGDSAAYFCASSPPAGAAYEQYFGPGTRLTVT.

This clone was observed a handful of times. This sequence joins TRBV2 and TRBJ1-1; TRBD1 is a possible D gene (5 bases). The ends were cut back, 3 bases at V and 8 bases at J, with 13 bases in the middle. The CDR3 consists of 13 residues. Per the germline V gene, CDR1 is SNHLY and CDR2 is FYNNEI. CDR3 residues: CASSERAGREAFF. The DNA of the CDR3 is TGTGCCAGCAGTGAGAGGGCAGGGAGGGAAGCTTTCTTT. Based on the CDR3 plus reference TRBV2 and TRBJ1-1, the full variable domain is EPEVTQTPSHQVTQMGQEVILRCVPISNHLYFYWYRQILGQKVEFLVSFYNNEISEKSEIFDDQFSVERPDGSNFTLKIRSTKLEDSAMYFCASSERAGREAFFGQGTRLTVV.

The rearrangement joins TRBV6-5 to TRBJ1-1; a weak D match, TRBD1 (5 bases). Germline assignment: CDR1 MNHEY and CDR2 SVGAGI. Trimming took off 6 bases at V and 0 bases at J, with 11 bases between the two ends. There are 14 residues in the CDR3. Written as DNA, the CDR3 is TGTGCCAGCAGCCCGGACACGTTGAACACTGAAGCTTTCTTT. It translates to CASSPDTLNTEAFF.

This chain joins TRBV7-2 and TRBJ2-2; D call uncertain. CDR1 and CDR2 (germline): SGHTA, FQGNSA. CDR3 length equals 13 residues. Between the trimmed V and J ends, which lost 7 bases and 7 bases, there was a span of 13 bases. The CDR3 protein is CASKSNGVGELFF. DNA for the CDR3: TGTGCCAGCAAATCCAATGGGGTCGGGGAGCTGTTTTTT.